Presented here are 22 T cell receptor beta chains from one specimen sequenced in a study of blood T cells in healthy people across ages. Primed by a sample-barcoded 5' primer and a J-beta primer mix, a second PCR proceeded for 7 to 11 cycles. In TCRdb, the 5' RACE reads were re-called with MiXCR into one record per CDR3 protein. The sample has about 580,000 distinct CDR3 sequences; roughly 48% are singletons. Sequencing was performed on blood. Receptors were obtained from a man older than 75 in good health.

This rearrangement joins TRBV7-2 to TRBJ2-1; D call uncertain. The CDR3 consists of 14 residues. With 1 base removed from V and 4 bases from J, the gap between germline ends came to 8 bases. The germline V gene has CDR1 SGHTA and CDR2 FQGNSA. In DNA form, the CDR3 reads TGTGCCAGCAGCTTAGAGTGGTTGTACAATGAGCAGTTCTTC. Residues: CASSLEWLYNEQFF.

This clonotype appeared a few times. The chain has TRBV6-6 and TRBJ1-4; 7 positions agree with TRBD1. J lost 7 bases, V lost 5 bases, and 13 bases had no gene match. Germline V lookup: CDR1 MNHNY, CDR2 SVGAGI (reference sequence). The CDR3 is made up of 16 amino acids. The CDR3 DNA reads as TGTGCCAGCAGTAAAACTGTCAGGGGGGTCGGTGAAAAACTGTTTTTT. Amino acids: CASSKTVRGVGEKLFF.

The chain recombines TRBV20-1 with TRBJ2-2; 7 bases line up with TRBD1. This CDR3 contains 14 residues. V lost 0 bases to trimming and J lost 4 bases; unmatched junction nucleotides: 2. Germline CDR1 is DFQATT and CDR2 is SNEGSKA (reference sequence). The CDR3 spells CSARDPGGTGELFF. Written as DNA, the CDR3 is TGCAGTGCTAGAGACCCAGGGGGCACCGGGGAGCTGTTTTTT.

Regarding this clonotype: This may come from a read error, since a much larger clone is one base off. V and J are TRBV6-6 and TRBJ2-5; D is ambiguous. The CDR3 spans 13 residues. Trimming cost V 5 bases and J 11 bases, with 18 bases left between them. Germline assignment: CDR1 MNHNY and CDR2 SVGAGI (reference sequence). CDR3: CASSGPYWNEQYF. In DNA, the CDR3 is TGTGCCAGCAGTGGGCCCTATTGGAATGAGCAGTACTTC.

The chain couples TRBV12-3 or TRBV12-4 to TRBJ1-6, with D possibly matching TRBD1 (6 bases). V lost 6 bases and J 6 bases, leaving 12 bases between the germline ends. CDR3 size: 14 residues. CDR3 nucleotides: TGTGCCAGCAGCATTGGACAGCTTAATTCACCCCTCCACTTT. Its protein is CASSIGQLNSPLHF.

In the case of this clonotype: A much larger clonotype is one base distant, so this may be a read error. V gene TRBV6-6 combines with J gene TRBJ1-5; no reliable D call. The CDR3 is made up of 17 amino acids. Germline CDR1 is MNHNY and CDR2 is SVGAGI (reference sequence). CDR3 in DNA: TGTGCCGGCAGTTACCGCGTGGGCGAGGGAAGCAATCAGCCCCAGCATTTT. Protein sequence: CAGSYRVGEGSNQPQHF.

This clonotype was found a few times. V and J are TRBV7-2 and TRBJ2-1; D is possibly TRBD1 (6 bases). Per germline, CDR1 SGHTA and CDR2 FQGNSA. This CDR3 has 11 amino acids. The V and J ends lost 6 bases and 10 bases respectively, with 10 bases between them. The CDR3 protein is CASSQRGEQFF. The DNA for the CDR3 is TGTGCCAGCAGTCAAAGGGGGGAGCAGTTCTTC. Full variable domain (remainder filled in from reference TRBV7-2 and TRBJ2-1): GAGVSQSPSNKVTEKGKDVELRCDPISGHTALYWYRQSLGQGLEFLIYFQGNSAPDKSGLPSDRFSAERTGGSVSTLTIQRTQQEDSAVYLCASSQRGEQFFGPGTRLTVL.

The chain recombines TRBV20-1 with TRBJ2-1; D uncertain. Deletions cut 5 bases from V and 0 bases from J, with 11 bases between. This CDR3 spans 14 amino acids. Germline V lookup: CDR1 DFQATT, CDR2 SNEGSKA (reference sequence). In nucleotides, the CDR3 is TGCAGTGCTGGTACTAACAGCTCCTACAATGAGCAGTTCTTC. Protein sequence: CSAGTNSSYNEQFF.

The V and J genes are TRBV5-1 and TRBJ1-2; 7 bases agree with TRBD1. The length of the CDR3 is 16 residues. From germline, CDR1 is SGHRS and CDR2 YFSETQ. V dropped 3 bases and J dropped 5; count of bases not matched to a gene: 13. The CDR3, as DNA: TGCGCCAGCAGCTCGGCCCCCGGACAGGTGAATTATGGCTACACCTTC. Translated: CASSSAPGQVNYGYTF. The whole variable domain, filled in from reference TRBV5-1 and TRBJ1-2, reads KAGVTQTPRYLIKTRGQQVTLSCSPISGHRSVSWYQQTPGQGLQFLFEYFSETQRNKGNFPGRFSGRQFSNSRSEMNVSTLELGDSALYLCASSSAPGQVNYGYTFGSGTRLTVV.

This clonotype was detected a few times. The rearrangement joins TRBV20-1 to TRBJ2-1, with 9 bases matching TRBD1. In germline, CDR1 is DFQATT, CDR2 SNEGSKA (reference sequence). The J segment lost 8 bases and the V segment lost 3 bases, leaving 11 bases of the junction unmatched. The length of the CDR3 is 15 residues. For the CDR3, the DNA is TGCAGTGCTAGCCCCGGGACAGGGAGCGGATATGAGCAGTTCTTC. Encoded protein: CSASPGTGSGYEQFF.

The V and J genes are TRBV3-1 and TRBJ2-5; D is perhaps TRBD1 or TRBD2 (5 bases each). The germline V gene has CDR1 LGHDT and CDR2 YNNKEL (reference sequence). The CDR3 has 14 amino acids. Trimming left V 2 bases short and J 3 bases short, with 10 bases between. The CDR3 region is CASSQLGDEETQYF. DNA for the CDR3: TGTGCCAGCAGCCAACTAGGGGACGAAGAGACCCAGTACTTC.

J is TRBJ1-2 and V is TRBV20-1, with TRBD1 as a possible D gene (5 bases). The germline V and J ends were trimmed by 6 bases and 3 bases, with 11 bases remaining between them. In germline, CDR1 is DFQATT, CDR2 SNEGSKA (reference sequence). There are 12 residues in the CDR3. The CDR3 DNA is TGCAGTGCAGCACAGGAGGACTATGGCTACACCTTC. This encodes CSAAQEDYGYTF.

The chain recombines TRBV20-1 with TRBJ2-5; 10 bases agree with TRBD2. The CDR3 length is 13 residues. V trimming: 8 bases; J trimming: 5 bases; junction bases outside the gene matches: 8. CDR1 is DFQATT, CDR2 SNEGSKA, per germline (reference sequence). In DNA, the CDR3 is TGCAGTTCCCCAGCGGGAGGGGTGGAGACCCAGTACTTC. Its translation is CSSPAGGVETQYF.

This clonotype was observed many times. The chain uses TRBV6-6 and TRBJ2-3; 14 bases match TRBD2. The CDR3 extends over 15 amino acids. V lost 4 bases to trimming and J lost 7 bases; unmatched junction nucleotides: 4. Germline CDR1 reads MNHNY; CDR2 reads SVGAGI (reference sequence). The CDR3 DNA reads TGTGCCAGCAGTTCAGGGACTAGCGGGAGAAATACGCAGTATTTT. Encoded protein: CASSSGTSGRNTQYF.

The CDR3 DNA follows: TGTGCCAGCAAGGGTTCGGGGACAATGAACACCGGGGAGCTGTTTTTT. It encodes CASKGSGTMNTGELFF. The V gene is TRBV2, the J gene TRBJ2-2, with D possibly matching TRBD1 (6 bases). Germline V gives CDR1 SNHLY, CDR2 FYNNEI. The CDR3 covers 16 residues. V lost 7 bases, J lost 1 base, and 16 bases lay in between. The variable domain in full, completed from reference TRBV2 and TRBJ2-2, reads EPEVTQTPSHQVTQMGQEVILRCVPISNHLYFYWYRQILGQKVEFLVSFYNNEISEKSEIFDDQFSVERPDGSNFTLKIRSTKLEDSAMYFCASKGSGTMNTGELFFGEGSRLTVL.

This clonotype came up many times. The rearrangement joins TRBV6-1 to TRBJ2-7, with 12 bases matching TRBD2. The germline gives CDR1 MNHNS, CDR2 SASEGT. V shed 5 bases, J shed 1 base, and the junction held 9 bases outside the gene matches. The CDR3 runs 17 residues. The CDR3 DNA reads TGTGCCAGCAGTCCTTGGACTAGCGGGGTGCAATCCTACGAGCAGTACTTC. It translates to CASSPWTSGVQSYEQYF.

The V gene is TRBV29-1, the J gene TRBJ2-1; D is ambiguous. The V and J ends lost 1 base and 6 bases respectively, with 7 bases between them. There are 12 residues in the CDR3. Germline V gives CDR1 SQVTM, CDR2 ANQGSEA. The CDR3 nucleotides read TGCAGCGTTGAAGTTAGCTTCAATGAGCAGTTCTTC. It yields the protein CSVEVSFNEQFF.

The chain carries TRBV7-2 and TRBJ2-5; 11 nucleotides align to TRBD2. CDR3 length: 13 amino acids. Germline lookup yields CDR1 SGHTA and CDR2 FQGNSA. The junction had 1 base not matched to a gene; V was cut back by 8 bases and J by 2 bases. CDR3: CASGTSGQETQYF. The CDR3 nucleotides are TGTGCCAGCGGGACTAGCGGACAAGAGACCCAGTACTTC.

Remarks on this clonotype: This could be a read error, since a much larger clone is one nucleotide away. V and J are TRBV6-6 and TRBJ1-1; D is undetermined. V lost 5 bases and J lost 4, with 11 bases in between. The CDR3 is 13 residues long. The germline gives CDR1 MNHNY, CDR2 SVGAGI (reference sequence). CDR3 residues: CASSHEAGTEAFF. Written as DNA, the CDR3 is TGTGCCAGCAGTCACGAGGCGGGCACTGAAGCTTTCTTT.

V usage is TRBV30 and J usage is TRBJ1-2; unclear D gene. The V gene lost 0 bases and the J gene lost 8 bases, with 13 bases spanning the gap. The germline V gene has CDR1 GTSNPN and CDR2 SVGIG (reference sequence). The CDR3 covers 13 residues. The CDR3 bases are TGTGCCTGGAGTGTACGGGAAGGGTACGGCTACACCTTC. It encodes CAWSVREGYGYTF.

About this clonotype itself: At one end, the junction sequence differs from germline, possibly due to a read error. The V call is TRBV6-5, the J call TRBJ2-1; perhaps D is TRBD1 or TRBD2 (6 bases each). The CDR3 totals 16 residues. Germline V gives CDR1 MNHEY, CDR2 SVGAGI. In DNA, the CDR3 is TGTGCCAGCAGTTACTCGATTAATGGGGGGCACAATGGGCAGTTCTTC. Translation gives CASSYSINGGHNGQFF.

The chain uses TRBV7-9 and TRBJ1-1, with 10 bases that match TRBD1. V shed 1 base, J shed 7 bases, and the junction held 9 bases outside the gene matches. CDR1 and CDR2 from the germline V gene are SEHNR and FQNEAQ (reference sequence). The CDR3 has 16 residues. CDR3: CASSLGFGQGGREAFF. In nucleotides, the CDR3 is TGTGCCAGCAGCTTAGGTTTCGGACAGGGGGGCCGTGAAGCTTTCTTT.